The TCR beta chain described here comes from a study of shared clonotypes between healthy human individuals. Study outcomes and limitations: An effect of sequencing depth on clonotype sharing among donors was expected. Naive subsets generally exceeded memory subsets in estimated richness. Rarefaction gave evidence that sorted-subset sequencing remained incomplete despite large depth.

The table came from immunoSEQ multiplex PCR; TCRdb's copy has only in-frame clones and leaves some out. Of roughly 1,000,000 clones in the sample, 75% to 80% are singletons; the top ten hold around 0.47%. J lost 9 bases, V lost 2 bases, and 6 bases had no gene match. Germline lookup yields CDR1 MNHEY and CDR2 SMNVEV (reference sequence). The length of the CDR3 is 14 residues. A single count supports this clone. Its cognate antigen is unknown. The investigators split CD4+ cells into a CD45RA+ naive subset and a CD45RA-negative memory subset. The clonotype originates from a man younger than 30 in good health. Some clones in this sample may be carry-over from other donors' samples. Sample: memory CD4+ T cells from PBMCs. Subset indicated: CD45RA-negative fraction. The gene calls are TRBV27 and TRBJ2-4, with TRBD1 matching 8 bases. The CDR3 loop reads CASSLLGQGGIQYF. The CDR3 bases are TGTGCCAGCAGTTTACTCGGACAGGGAGGCATTCAGTACTTC.